This is a list of T cell receptor beta chains from one sample in a study of T cells after yellow fever vaccination. TCRdb processed the 5' RACE reads anew with MiXCR; each CDR3 protein has one entry. The data hold about 350,000 distinct CDR3 sequences, with 8.1% observed a single time. The sample was PBMCs, taken about 49 days after the first yellow fever vaccination. The receptor source for this set is a man aged 18 to 29 who received the YFV17D yellow fever vaccine. CDR3s include the opening cysteine and the closing phenylalanine or tryptophan. A D gene is named only where the DNA matches it firmly. A row's size may be missing; if present it is once, few, many or a size class.

TRBJ2-5,NA,TRBV7-9,NA,CASRATGTSGTQYF,TGTGCCAGCAGGGCAACCGGGACGTCCGGGACCCAGTACTTC
TRBJ2-2,NA,TRBV4-3,NA,CASSQGSLANTGELFF,TGCGCCAGCAGCCAAGGTTCACTGGCGAACACCGGGGAGCTGTTTTTT
TRBJ2-7,few,TRBV4-3,NA,CASSQDREGAYEQYF,TGCGCCAGCAGCCAAGATAGGGAGGGGGCCTACGAGCAGTACTTC
TRBJ2-1,few,TRBV7-2,NA,CASSLVLKYNEQFF,TGTGCCAGCAGCTTAGTGCTCAAATACAATGAGCAGTTCTTC
TRBJ2-2,many,TRBV4-2,NA,CASSQDRPGELFF,TGTGCCAGCAGCCAAGACAGGCCCGGGGAGCTGTTTTTT
TRBJ2-5,many,TRBV6-1,TRBD2,CASSQIAGKKTQYF,TGTGCCAGCAGTCAGATAGCGGGAAAAAAGACCCAGTACTTC
TRBJ2-1,NA,TRBV20-1,NA,CSASSTDGDEQFF,TGCAGTGCTAGTAGTACTGACGGCGATGAGCAGTTCTTC
TRBJ2-7,NA,TRBV27,NA,CASSKPPGYEQYF,TGTGCCAGCAGCAAGCCCCCAGGTTACGAGCAGTACTTC
TRBJ1-2,NA,TRBV4-2,NA,CASSPTPQGGYGYTF,TGTGCCAGCAGCCCCACCCCACAGGGAGGGTATGGCTACACCTTC
TRBJ1-2,NA,TRBV4-3,NA,CASNPTAANYGYTF,TGCGCCAGCAACCCGACAGCAGCCAACTATGGCTACACCTTC
TRBJ2-1,NA,TRBV5-1,NA,CASSFLGGTYNEQFF,TGCGCCAGCAGCTTTCTGGGTGGGACATACAATGAGCAGTTCTTC
TRBJ2-1,NA,TRBV4-2,NA,CASSQDLRLAGYEQFF,TGTGCCAGCAGCCAGGATCTTAGACTGGCGGGCTATGAGCAGTTCTTC
TRBJ1-5,few,TRBV7-2,NA,CASSLGIGALSQPQHF,TGTGCCAGCAGCTTAGGGATCGGGGCACTTAGTCAGCCCCAGCATTTT
TRBJ2-5,few,TRBV20-1,TRBD1,CSARDRGTGPQETQYF,TGCAGTGCTAGAGATCGGGGGACAGGACCTCAAGAGACCCAGTACTTC
TRBJ2-5,few,TRBV5-1,NA,CASSQLSLQETQYF,TGCGCCAGCAGCCAACTATCTCTTCAAGAGACCCAGTACTTC